The sequence of this TCR beta chain was determined in a study of prognosis after radiotherapy for stage I lung cancer. On the study more broadly: The patients comprised 13 men and over 5 women, spanning ages about 53 to 90 and having a median of about 70 years.

CDR3 length: 14 amino acids. Trimming cost V 6 bases and J 5 bases; bases outside gene matches: 4. Researchers used two-round multiplex PCR to amplify TCR beta CDR3 starting from genomic DNA. First-round PCR, the initial amplification, used primers specific to each TRBV and TRBJ gene. Each CDR3 protein is one row after TCRdb ran MiXCR on the multiplex PCR reads. The sample contains roughly 30,000 distinct CDR3 sequences, approximately 46% of which appear only once. By proportion, this clonotype is medium-sized. The chain employs TRBV12-3 or TRBV12-4 and TRBJ2-5; TRBD2 aligns across 12 bases. The clonotype comes from a donor aged 50 or older with non-small cell lung cancer. Source: PBMCs, taken before or after stereotactic body radiation therapy (not recorded which). The CDR3: CASSPSGRGETQYF. The CDR3 DNA follows: TGTGCCAGCAGCCCTAGCGGGAGGGGCGAGACCCAGTACTTC.